The 20 T cell receptor beta chains presented below share a single source sample, sequenced in a study of blood T cells in healthy people across ages. The use of a sample-barcoded 5' primer and a J-beta primer mix characterized a second PCR of about 7 to 12 cycles. TCRdb ran MiXCR on the 5' RACE reads and lists one entry per CDR3 protein. Here the sample spans some 790,000 distinct CDR3 sequences, about 30% being singletons. The material sequenced was blood. These receptors all come from a woman over 75 in good health.

The chain couples TRBV6-5 to TRBJ1-5; 10 positions match TRBD1. The CDR3 covers 15 residues. Unmatched junction bases numbered 9, after V lost 4 bases and J lost 9 bases. CDR1 is MNHEY and CDR2 is SVGAGI in the germline V gene. In DNA, the CDR3 is TGTGCCAGCAGTTCCTCGGGACAGGGGTACCGGCCCCAGCATTTT. It is translated as CASSSSGQGYRPQHF.

The chain is built from TRBV20-1 and TRBJ2-2, with D perhaps matching TRBD1 (5 bases). Germline assignment: CDR1 DFQATT and CDR2 SNEGSKA (reference sequence). There are 15 residues in the CDR3. V dropped 2 bases and J dropped 1 base, with 11 bases sitting between them. CDR3 region: CSARRGEWNTGELFF. Written as DNA, the CDR3 is TGCAGTGCTAGAAGGGGCGAGTGGAACACCGGGGAGCTGTTTTTT.

This clonotype showed up many times. The V and J genes are TRBV4-3 and TRBJ2-7; TRBD1 is a possible D gene (6 bases). Germline V gene lookup returns CDR1 LGHNA and CDR2 YSLEER. Trimming removed 1 base at V and 7 bases at J, with 14 bases between. There are 14 residues in the CDR3. CDR3: CASSQAVGAGEQYF. CDR3 nucleotides: TGCGCCAGCAGCCAAGCGGTGGGGGCGGGTGAGCAGTACTTC.

This clonotype came up many times. The chain links TRBV4-3 to TRBJ2-5; 16 nucleotides agree with TRBD2. The CDR3 is made up of 17 amino acids. Trimming cost V 4 bases and J 3 bases; bases outside gene matches: 5. CDR1 is LGHNA and CDR2 is YSLEER in the germline V gene. As DNA, the CDR3 is TGCGCCAGCAGCCGTGGGACTAGCGGGGGGGCCAAAGAGACCCAGTACTTC. Translated, it gives CASSRGTSGGAKETQYF.

This clonotype was found many times. This chain links TRBV6-6 with TRBJ2-1; the match to TRBD2 covers 11 bases. The germline V gene encodes CDR1 MNHNY and CDR2 SVGAGI (reference sequence). With 2 bases clipped from V and 4 bases from J, the junction kept 1 base outside the gene matches. The CDR3 length is 15 residues. The CDR3 sequence is CASSYGTSGYNEQFF. The CDR3 DNA reads as TGTGCCAGCAGTTACGGGACTAGCGGTTACAATGAGCAGTTCTTC.

This clonotype was counted many times. The chain is built from TRBV27 and TRBJ2-1, with a possible D match to TRBD1 (6 bases). This CDR3 has 15 amino acids. CDR1 and CDR2 from the germline V gene are MNHEY and SMNVEV (reference sequence). Between the trimmed V and J ends, which lost 5 bases and 3 bases, there was a span of 14 bases. The CDR3: CASSNDRPLYNEQFF. As DNA, the CDR3 is TGTGCCAGCAGTAACGACAGGCCTCTCTACAATGAGCAGTTCTTC.

The chain joins TRBV20-1 to TRBJ2-2; D call uncertain. This CDR3 spans 15 amino acids. Looked up from germline, CDR1 is DFQATT and CDR2 is SNEGSKA (reference sequence). The V end lost 3 bases, the J end lost 0 bases, and 11 bases lay between the germline ends. The CDR3, as DNA: TGCAGTGCTAGCTTGTCCGTCACGAACACCGGGGAGCTGTTTTTT. Its translation is CSASLSVTNTGELFF.

This clonotype has only a few counts. The chain links TRBV11-2 to TRBJ1-1; no definite D call. CDR1 is SGHAT and CDR2 is FQNNGV in the germline V gene. Trimming cost V 1 base and J 6 bases, with 15 bases left between them. CDR3 length equals 15 residues. The CDR3 DNA reads TGTGCCAGCAGCTTAGTCCCGGGCGGGCTCTCTGAAGCTTTCTTT. Its translation is CASSLVPGGLSEAFF.

There are a few counts of this clonotype. The rearrangement uses TRBV21-1 and TRBJ2-1; no DNA check was done on the table's D call, TRBD1. TRBV21-1 is flagged as a pseudogene. The CDR3 spans 16 residues. The CDR3 loop is CASSKGRAGGPNEQFF. The CDR3 DNA reads TGTGCCAGCAGCAAAGGTCGGGCAGGGGGCCCTAATGAGCAGTTCTTC.

This chain connects TRBV5-1 to TRBJ2-1, with TRBD2 matching 16 bases. This CDR3 contains 15 residues. V lost 5 bases to trimming and J lost 9 bases; unmatched junction nucleotides: 5. Germline V gives CDR1 SGHRS, CDR2 YFSETQ. The CDR3 is CASRSGTSGGGEQFF. The CDR3, as DNA: TGCGCCAGCAGGTCCGGGACTAGCGGGGGGGGTGAGCAGTTCTTC.

This clonotype was found a few times. This may arise from a read error, as a much more abundant clone is one base away. The chain links TRBV2 to TRBJ1-2, with 8 bases that match TRBD1. The germline CDR1 and CDR2 sequences are SNHLY and FYNNEI. CDR3 length: 15 residues. CDR3 sequence (DNA): TGTGCCAGCAGCGCGATCAGGGGGCCTAACTATGGCCACACCTTC. Its protein product is CASSAIRGPNYGHTF.

This clonotype turned up a few times. This rearrangement joins TRBV7-2 to TRBJ2-2; no reliable D call. Germline values: CDR1 SGHTA, CDR2 FQGNSA. This CDR3 is 16 amino acids long. V dropped 5 bases and J dropped 0 bases, with 13 bases sitting between them. The CDR3 nucleotides are TGTGCCAGCAGCGGATTCCGTCTCGCGAACACCGGGGAGCTGTTTTTT. Amino acid sequence: CASSGFRLANTGELFF.

This clonotype was counted at least ten times. The chain employs TRBV20-1 and TRBJ2-5; D is possibly TRBD1 or TRBD2 (5 bases each). This CDR3 region has 15 residues. CDR1 and CDR2 from the germline V gene are DFQATT and SNEGSKA (reference sequence). The germline V and J ends were trimmed by 3 bases and 5 bases, with 19 bases remaining between them. The CDR3 is CSARPASRVDETQYF. Written as DNA, the CDR3 is TGCAGTGCTAGGCCTGCTAGCAGGGTTGACGAGACCCAGTACTTC.

This CDR3 is CASSFPGPVEAFF. DNA of the CDR3: TGTGCCAGCAGTTTTCCCGGACCAGTTGAAGCTTTCTTT. This chain connects TRBV28 to TRBJ1-1; no firm D call. V was pared by 3 bases and J by 7 bases, with 12 bases between. The CDR3 loop spans 13 amino acids. CDR1 is MDHEN, CDR2 SYDVKM, per germline.

J is TRBJ1-6 and V is TRBV4-1, with D possibly matching TRBD1 (5 bases). The ends were cut back, 0 bases at V and 5 bases at J, with 11 bases in the middle. There are 16 residues in the CDR3. CDR1 is MGHRA and CDR2 is YSYEKL in the germline V gene. This CDR3 is CASSQEGVGDNSPLHF. CDR3 DNA sequence: TGCGCCAGCAGCCAAGAGGGGGTAGGGGATAATTCACCCCTCCACTTT.

The chain recombines TRBV25-1 with TRBJ2-3, with TRBD1 as a possible D gene (5 bases). V gave up 3 bases and J gave up 2 bases, with 12 bases separating them. This CDR3 spans 15 amino acids. CDR1 MGHDK and CDR2 SYGVNS come from the germline V gene. CDR3 in amino acids: CASSDYRNYTDTQYF. In DNA form, the CDR3 reads TGTGCCAGCAGTGATTACAGGAACTACACAGATACGCAGTATTTT.

V is TRBV7-2 and J is TRBJ1-3; D remains ambiguous. The CDR3 has 12 amino acids. The V gene's germline CDR1 is SGHTA and CDR2 FQGNSA. V lost 4 bases and J 6 bases, leaving 7 bases between the germline ends. In DNA, the CDR3 is TGTGCCAGCAGCTCCCCTCTAAACACCATATATTTT. This gives the protein CASSSPLNTIYF.

Remarks on this clonotype: Possible read error: a much larger clone is one base away. The chain's CDR3 is CSARDMTSRGIYEQYF. CDR3 in DNA: TGCAGTGCTAGAGATATGACTAGCAGGGGTATCTACGAGCAGTACTTC. The rearrangement uses TRBV20-1 and TRBJ2-7; D might be TRBD2 (7 bases). V gave up 0 bases and J gave up 3 bases, with 18 bases separating them. This CDR3 has 16 residues. Germline V CDR1 and CDR2: DFQATT, SNEGSKA (reference sequence).

The chain links TRBV24-1 to TRBJ2-1; 9 bases align to TRBD1. Per germline, CDR1 KGHDR and CDR2 SFDVKD. The CDR3 runs to 17 residues. With 4 bases clipped from V and 4 bases from J, the junction kept 10 bases outside the gene matches. CDR3 DNA sequence: TGTGCCACCAGTGAACCTCCGGGACAGGGAAGGTACAATGAGCAGTTCTTC. Translating it yields CATSEPPGQGRYNEQFF.

This clonotype turned up a few times. The chain joins TRBV6-6 to TRBJ1-1; 8 bases are a match to TRBD1. With 8 bases clipped from V and 6 bases from J, the junction kept 2 bases outside the gene matches. This CDR3 is built from 11 residues. Per germline, CDR1 MNHNY and CDR2 SVGAGI (reference sequence). CDR3 coding DNA: TGTGCCAGCTTACAGGGGGCTGAAGCTTTCTTT. Translation gives CASLQGAEAFF.